Listed here are 22 T cell receptor beta chains from one sample, sequenced in a study of blood T cells in healthy people across ages (dated by TCRdb to about 2015). The method behind the library was 5' RACE. The sequencing machine was an Illumina HiSeq 2500. A second PCR of roughly 6 to 11 cycles was run with a J-beta primer mix and a sample-barcoded 5' primer. TCRdb took the public reads, trimmed them with fastp at Q25, ran MiXCR for clone calling and kept in-frame beta chains. Records with the same CDR3 protein are collapsed into one entry carrying the most frequent genes and DNA. The sample table shows about 970,000 distinct CDR3 sequences, and just over 50% are seen once. About a fifth of the sample belongs to the ten largest clones. Sequenced input: blood. The source of these receptors is a woman aged 60-75 years in good health.

This clonotype was observed many times. This chain uses TRBV6-6 with TRBJ2-5; D call uncertain. The ends were cut back, 2 bases at V and 7 bases at J, with 11 bases in the middle. Germline lookup yields CDR1 MNHNY and CDR2 SVGAGI (reference sequence). CDR3 length: 13 amino acids. The CDR3 spells CASSYERRGTQYF. CDR3 nucleotides: TGTGCCAGCAGTTACGAGAGGAGAGGGACCCAGTACTTC.

The J gene is TRBJ2-4, the V gene TRBV2; 9 bases fit TRBD2. With the DNA end fitting TRBJ2-7 better, the J assignment may be wrong. Per the germline V gene, CDR1 is SNHLY and CDR2 is FYNNEI. The CDR3 length is 13 residues. The CDR3: CASTLAGAYEQYF. The CDR3 DNA sequence: TGTGCCAGCACCTTAGCGGGAGCGTACGAGCAGTACTTC.

Only a few counts were recorded for this clonotype. The chain is built from TRBV12-3 or TRBV12-4 and TRBJ2-7; TRBD2 matches at 7 bases. Germline trimming cut 5 bases from V and 5 bases from J; bases unmatched to any gene: 12. This CDR3 region has 15 residues. Here the CDR3 DNA reads TGTGCCAGCAGTGCCTTCCGGACTAGGAACGACGAGCAGTACTTC. This codes for CASSAFRTRNDEQYF.

This chain joins TRBV11-2 and TRBJ2-2, with 13 bases identical to TRBD2. The J segment lost 5 bases and the V segment lost 3 bases, leaving 9 bases of the junction unmatched. The V gene's germline CDR1 is SGHAT and CDR2 FQNNGV. The CDR3 length is 18 residues. CDR3 sequence reads: CASSFRRLAGGRTGELFF. The CDR3 DNA sequence: TGTGCCAGCAGCTTCCGAAGACTAGCGGGAGGACGAACCGGGGAGCTGTTTTTT.

This clonotype was counted once. CDR3 sequence: CASSLSRETGANVLTF. The DNA for the CDR3 is TGTGCCAGCTCCCTCAGCAGGGAAACTGGGGCCAACGTCCTGACTTTC. V usage is TRBV18 and J usage is TRBJ2-6; possibly TRBD1 for D (5 bases). Germline V CDR1 and CDR2: KGHSH, LQKENI. The CDR3 runs 16 residues. V lost 6 bases to trimming and J lost 2 bases, with 14 bases between them.

This clonotype turned up a few times. This rearrangement joins TRBV20-1 to TRBJ2-3; D is uncertain. The CDR3 spans 12 residues. V was shortened by 2 bases and J by 6 bases, with 9 bases between the two germline ends. Looked up from germline, CDR1 is DFQATT and CDR2 is SNEGSKA (reference sequence). In DNA, the CDR3 is TGCAGTGCTAGACCCCAGGCGGATACGCAGTATTTT. It encodes CSARPQADTQYF.

The genes are TRBV20-1 and TRBJ2-5; D is unresolved. This CDR3 is 12 amino acids long. V was pared by 5 bases and J by 4 bases, with 11 bases between. Germline CDR1 DFQATT, CDR2 SNEGSKA (reference sequence). In DNA form, the CDR3 reads TGCAGTGCTTCCGGACGGGCAGAGACCCAGTACTTC. This translates into CSASGRAETQYF.

The chain employs TRBV27 and TRBJ2-7; possibly TRBD2 for D (6 bases). CDR1 is MNHEY and CDR2 is SMNVEV in the germline V gene (reference sequence). The CDR3 is 13 amino acids. Trimming left V 5 bases short and J 4 bases short, with 12 bases between. As DNA, the CDR3 is TGTGCCAGCAGTGTAGGGAGGAGATACGAGCAGTACTTC. This gives the protein CASSVGRRYEQYF.

The J gene is TRBJ1-6, the V gene TRBV11-2, with D uncertain. This CDR3 contains 13 residues. Germline CDR1 reads SGHAT; CDR2 reads FQNNGV. The V gene lost 5 bases and the J gene lost 7 bases, with 9 bases spanning the gap. CDR3 coding DNA: TGTGCCAGCAGCAAATGGACGAATTCACCCCTCCACTTT. It yields the protein CASSKWTNSPLHF.

The chain uses TRBV7-2 and TRBJ1-5; D perhaps matches TRBD1 (5 bases). The V gene lost 3 bases and the J gene lost 4 bases, with 13 bases spanning the gap. The length of the CDR3 is 15 residues. The germline CDR1 and CDR2 sequences are SGHTA and FQGNSA. This chain's CDR3 is CASSFQGAGNQPQHF. As DNA, the CDR3 is TGTGCCAGCAGCTTTCAAGGGGCCGGAAATCAGCCCCAGCATTTT.

This chain uses TRBV7-9 with TRBJ2-1; D is unclear. There are 13 residues in the CDR3. The germline CDR1 and CDR2 sequences are SEHNR and FQNEAQ (reference sequence). The germline V and J ends were trimmed by 5 bases and 8 bases, with 13 bases remaining between them. In DNA form, the CDR3 reads TGTGCCAGCAGCCTCCCGAATCTGGATGAGCAGTTCTTC. This encodes CASSLPNLDEQFF.

This chain joins TRBV3-1 and TRBJ2-1; D ambiguous. CDR1 LGHDT and CDR2 YNNKEL come from the germline V gene (reference sequence). This CDR3 is 13 amino acids long. V dropped 4 bases and J dropped 4 bases, with 8 bases sitting between them. CDR3 sequence reads: CASSLNFYNEQFF. The CDR3 DNA follows: TGTGCCAGCAGCCTAAACTTTTACAATGAGCAGTTCTTC.

The DNA for the CDR3 is TGTGCCAGCAGACCGACTAGCGGGGTTTACAATGAGCAGTTCTTC. Translated: CASRPTSGVYNEQFF. The V call is TRBV6-2 or TRBV6-3, the J call TRBJ2-1; 11 bases map to TRBD2. The germline V gene has CDR1 MNHEY and CDR2 SVGEGT. This CDR3 is 15 amino acids long. The V and J ends lost 6 bases and 4 bases, in that order; junction bases with no gene match: 5.

This chain connects TRBV7-8 to TRBJ1-6, with 9 bases matching TRBD1. CDR3 length: 12 amino acids. V shed 5 bases, J shed 17 bases, and the junction held 7 bases outside the gene matches. In germline, CDR1 is SGHVS, CDR2 FQNEAQ. The CDR3 coding sequence is TGTGCCAGCAGCGGCCGGGACAGGGAGATCCACTTT. Residues: CASSGRDREIHF. Together with reference TRBV7-8 and TRBJ1-6, the CDR3 gives the full variable domain: GAGVSQSPRYKVAKRGQDVALRCDPISGHVSLFWYQQALGQGPEFLTYFQNEAQLDKSGLPSDRFFAERPEGSVSTLKIQRTQQEDSAVYLCASSGRDREIHFGNGTRLTVT.

This clonotype appeared a few times. The chain joins TRBV20-1 to TRBJ2-7; D perhaps matches TRBD2 (6 bases). Germline V gives CDR1 DFQATT, CDR2 SNEGSKA (reference sequence). The length of the CDR3 is 16 residues. Trimming left V 1 base short and J 3 bases short, with 19 bases between. The CDR3 DNA reads TGCAGTGCTAGAGGAATGGGGGGAGATAAATTCTACGAGCAGTACTTC. This encodes CSARGMGGDKFYEQYF.

Concerning this clonotype: Compared with germline, one end of the junction differs, possibly owing to a read error. The chain recombines TRBV20-1 with TRBJ2-5, with a weak D call TRBD1 (6 bases). The germline gives CDR1 DFQATT, CDR2 SNEGSKA (reference sequence). The CDR3 covers 13 residues. The CDR3: CSAIGGLGETQYF. CDR3 nucleotide sequence: TGCAGCGCTATAGGGGGTTTGGGGGAGACCCAGTACTTC.

The J gene is TRBJ2-7, the V gene TRBV12-3 or TRBV12-4; D remains ambiguous. Between the trimmed V and J ends, which lost 6 bases and 0 bases, there was a span of 15 bases. This CDR3 is 15 amino acids long. CDR3 DNA sequence: TGTGCCAGCAGCCCAAATCCGAGAAACTCCTACGAGCAGTACTTC. Encoded protein: CASSPNPRNSYEQYF.

This clonotype was counted only a few times. The V gene is TRBV20-1, the J gene TRBJ2-7, with 11 bases fitting TRBD2. Germline V gives CDR1 DFQATT, CDR2 SNEGSKA (reference sequence). The CDR3 contains 15 residues. The V gene end was trimmed by 0 bases and the J gene end by 3 bases; junction bases not matched to a gene: 4. This CDR3 reads CSARDAGTSGYEQYF. CDR3 coding DNA: TGCAGTGCTAGAGACGCCGGGACTAGCGGCTACGAGCAGTACTTC.

V usage is TRBV10-1 and J usage is TRBJ2-3, with 10 bases identical to TRBD2. Trimming took 4 bases from V and 9 from J; bases not matched to a gene: 7. There are 14 residues in the CDR3. CDR1 is WNHNN, CDR2 SYGVQD, per germline (reference sequence). CDR3 in amino acids: CASSVLAGESTQYF. The CDR3 DNA follows: TGCGCCAGCAGTGTCCTAGCGGGAGAGTCGACGCAGTATTTT.

The V gene is TRBV30, the J gene TRBJ2-5; TRBD2 matches 7 bases. V was clipped by 0 bases and J by 7 bases; unmatched bases: 8. Per germline, CDR1 GTSNPN and CDR2 SVGIG (reference sequence). The CDR3 contains 14 residues. DNA of the CDR3: TGTGCCTGGAGTGTATCCCCTTCGGGGGGGACCCAGTACTTC. It is translated as CAWSVSPSGGTQYF.

The rearrangement links TRBV12-3 or TRBV12-4 to TRBJ2-1, with unresolved D. V lost 7 bases and J lost 0, with 4 bases in between. This CDR3 is built from 12 residues. The CDR3 coding sequence is TGTGCCAGCATGGGCTCCTACAATGAGCAGTTCTTC. This codes for CASMGSYNEQFF.

The chain links TRBV3-1 to TRBJ2-1; D possibly corresponds to TRBD2 (6 bases). CDR3 size: 16 residues. V was trimmed by 1 base and J by 9 bases, leaving 19 bases between them. Germline V gene sequence: CDR1 LGHDT, CDR2 YNNKEL (reference sequence). The CDR3 loop reads CASSQGIGAGEVEQFF. CDR3 in DNA: TGTGCCAGCAGCCAAGGGATCGGAGCGGGTGAAGTTGAGCAGTTCTTC.